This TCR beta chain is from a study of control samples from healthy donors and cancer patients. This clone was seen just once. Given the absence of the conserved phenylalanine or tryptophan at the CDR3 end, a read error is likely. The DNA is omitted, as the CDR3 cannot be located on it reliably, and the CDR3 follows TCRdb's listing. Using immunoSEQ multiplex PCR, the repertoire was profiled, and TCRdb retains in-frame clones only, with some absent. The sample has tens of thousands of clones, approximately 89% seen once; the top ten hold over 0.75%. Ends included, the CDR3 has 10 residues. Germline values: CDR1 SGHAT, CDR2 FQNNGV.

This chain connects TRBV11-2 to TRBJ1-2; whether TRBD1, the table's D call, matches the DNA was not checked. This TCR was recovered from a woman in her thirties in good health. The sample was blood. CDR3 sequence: CASSLERGPG.